These 15 T cell receptor beta chains came from one sample sequenced in a study of T cell clonality in common variable immunodeficiency. Clones were read by immunoSEQ multiplex PCR, and TCRdb kept only the in-frame ones, dropping some. The record shows some 50,000 clones for this sample, with no singletons present. The sequenced material came from peripheral blood mononuclear cells. These receptors all stem from a person aged 18 to 70 in good health.

The table lists this clone with many counts. The read is 3 residues too short to cover the CDR3 end, so that end is filled in from the germline J gene. The chain combines TRBV7-6 with TRBJ2-3; TRBD2 aligns across 10 bases. J was trimmed by 4 bases and V by 4 bases; bases with no gene match: 8. Germline assignment: CDR1 SGHVS and CDR2 FNYEAQ. The CDR3 runs 16 residues. Incomplete CDR3 DNA: TGTGCCAGCAGCTATATGGCTAGCGGGGGAGCAGATACG. It translates to CASSYMASGGADT. The whole CDR3 sequence is CASSYMASGGADTQYF.

Notes on this clone: A much larger clone differs from this one at a single base, so this may be a read error. The sequenced fragment ends 3 residues before the CDR3 boundary, so the rest is inferred from the germline J gene. The chain joins TRBV20-1 to TRBJ2-7; TRBD2 matches 9 bases. Trimming at V came to 5 bases and at J to 2 bases, leaving 7 bases not matched to a gene. This CDR3 has 14 amino acids. In germline, CDR1 is DFQATT, CDR2 SNEGSKA (reference sequence). The CDR3 reads CSAPGASGTYEQYF. CDR3 DNA, as far as it was read: TGCAGTGCTCCTGGGGCTAGCGGGACCTACGAG.

There are a few counts of this clone. The read gets to within 3 residues of the CDR3 end, and the germline J gene fills in the rest. The V call is TRBV7-8, the J call TRBJ2-3; 7 bases fit TRBD1. There are 16 residues in the CDR3. The germline V gene has CDR1 SGHVS and CDR2 FQNEAQ. CDR3 DNA, as far as it was read: TGTGCCAGCAGCTTAGACCGGGACAGCGGCAATCAGCCG. It codes for CASSLDRDSGNQP. The full CDR3 is CASSLDRDSGNQPQYF.

This clone has ten or more counts. The read gets to within 3 residues of the CDR3 end, and the germline J gene fills in the rest. This chain uses TRBV6-2 or TRBV6-3 with TRBJ1-1; weak D call: TRBD1 (6 bases). V lost 7 bases and J 0 bases, leaving 18 bases between the germline ends. CDR1 and CDR2 from the germline V gene are MNHEY and SVGEGT. This CDR3 is built from 16 residues. The CDR3 sequence is CASILTLDSLNTEAFF. Incomplete CDR3 DNA: TGTGCCAGCATACTAACTCTGGACAGCTTGAACACTGAA.

This clone has ten or more counts. The read ends 3 residues early relative to the CDR3; the germline J gene fills the gap. The chain has TRBV7-2 and TRBJ2-3; 8 nucleotides align to TRBD2. Germline loops: CDR1 SGHTA, CDR2 FQGNSA. The length of the CDR3 is 15 residues. V lost 2 bases, J lost 6 bases, and 7 bases stayed unmatched. The CDR3 region is CASSLIRGGSDTQYF. The sequenced CDR3 bases are TGTGCCAGCAGCTTAATTCGCGGGGGGAGTGATACG.

This clone was detected many times. The CDR3 extends 3 residues past the end of the read, so its final part is completed from the germline J gene. The chain couples TRBV6-2 or TRBV6-3 to TRBJ1-2; 9 nucleotides line up with TRBD1. Germline CDR1 is MNHEY and CDR2 is SVGEGT. This CDR3 comprises 16 residues. CDR3 bases read: TGTGCCAGCAGTGCCGGGACAGGGCGGAAGACTAACGGC. Protein sequence: CASSAGTGRKTNG. The full CDR3 protein reads CASSAGTGRKTNGYTF.

This clone was seen at least ten times. Read sequence stops 3 residues before the CDR3 end, and the germline J gene provides the missing end. The rearrangement joins TRBV18 to TRBJ2-1; possibly TRBD1 for D (6 bases). This CDR3 has 16 amino acids. Germline CDR1 and CDR2: KGHSH and LQKENI. The V gene lost 0 bases and the J gene lost 5 bases, with 14 bases spanning the gap. The CDR3 sequence: CASSPPEQGRNNEQFF. The sequenced CDR3 bases are TGTGCCAGCTCACCACCGGAGCAGGGGCGGAACAATGAG.

This clone was detected many times. The CDR3 end lies 3 residues beyond the end of the read and is filled in from the germline J gene. The chain uses TRBV5-1 and TRBJ2-2; D might be TRBD1 (5 bases). CDR3 length: 14 amino acids. Looked up from germline, CDR1 is SGHRS and CDR2 is YFSETQ. CDR3 protein: CASSGLTANEKLFF. The part of the CDR3 DNA that was read is TGCGCCAGCAGCGGCCTGACAGCTAATGAAAAG.

This clone was seen a few times. The read ends 3 residues before the CDR3 terminus; that terminus is restored from the germline J gene. V and J are TRBV11-3 and TRBJ2-5; the match to TRBD1 covers 8 bases. Germline CDR1 reads SGHNT; CDR2 reads YENEEA. The CDR3 length is 15 residues. CDR3 bases read: TGTGCAAGTCGCTTAGCACAGGGGGTCGGGGAGACC. Amino acids: CASRLAQGVGET. The whole CDR3 sequence reads CASRLAQGVGETQYF.

This clone was seen ten or more times. The read comes to an end 3 residues before the CDR3 does, leaving the germline J gene to fill in the end. The gene calls are TRBV7-2 and TRBJ1-1, with a tentative D call TRBD1 (6 bases). This CDR3 contains 15 residues. Germline values: CDR1 SGHTA, CDR2 FQGNSA. CDR3 DNA (partial): TGTGCCAGCAGAGATCCTGGGACAAAGAAGAAGAGA. This codes for CASRDPGTKKKR. The whole CDR3 protein reads CASRDPGTKKKRAFF. Looking up the rest from reference TRBV7-2 and TRBJ1-1 gives the full variable domain: GAGVSQSPSNKVTEKGKDVELRCDPISGHTALYWYRQSLGQGLEFLIYFQGNSAPDKSGLPSDRFSAERTGGSVSTLTIQRTQQEDSAVYLCASRDPGTKKKRAFFGQGTRLTVV.

Many counts were recorded for this clone. The read terminates 3 residues before the CDR3 end, so the remaining end is supplied by the germline J gene. The rearrangement links TRBV20-1 to TRBJ2-3; 9 bases match TRBD1. V lost 6 bases to trimming and J lost 3 bases; unmatched junction nucleotides: 7. The CDR3 totals 14 residues. The germline V gene has CDR1 DFQATT and CDR2 SNEGSKA (reference sequence). The CDR3 DNA, read in part, is TGCAGTGCCCTGGACAGGGGTTTGACAGATACG. As protein: CSALDRGLTDT. The full CDR3 sequence reads CSALDRGLTDTQYF.

This clone was found many times. The CDR3 here is CASSSQAGGELFF. CDR3 DNA, as far as it was read: TGTGCCAGCAGTTCCCAGGCGGGCGGGGAG. The chain uses TRBV12-3 or TRBV12-4 and TRBJ2-2; TRBD2 is a possible D gene (5 bases). The observed sequence ends 3 residues before the CDR3 terminus, with the missing tail filled in from the germline J gene. The CDR3 spans 13 residues. V lost 4 bases and J 7 bases, leaving 10 bases between the germline ends.

This clone was observed at least ten times. The read stops 3 residues short of the end of the CDR3; the missing end is completed from the germline J gene. The chain employs TRBV5-1 and TRBJ1-2, with TRBD1 matching over 7 bases. Per germline, CDR1 SGHRS and CDR2 YFSETQ. With V trimmed by 0 bases and J by 7 bases, 9 bases remained unmatched. CDR3 length equals 15 residues. The sequenced CDR3 bases are TGCGCCAGCAGCTTGGACCCAGGGGGAGCGGCTGGC. Protein: CASSLDPGGAAG. The CDR3 in its entirety is CASSLDPGGAAGYTF. Full variable domain (rest looked up from reference TRBV5-1 and TRBJ1-2): KAGVTQTPRYLIKTRGQQVTLSCSPISGHRSVSWYQQTPGQGLQFLFEYFSETQRNKGNFPGRFSGRQFSNSRSEMNVSTLELGDSALYLCASSLDPGGAAGYTFGSGTRLTVV.

This clone came up many times. Read coverage stops 3 residues before the CDR3 terminus; the germline J gene supplies the remainder. The V gene is TRBV10-1, the J gene TRBJ2-2, with 14 bases identical to TRBD2. Trimming removed 9 bases from V and 4 bases from J; junction bases left unmatched: 1. The CDR3 is 14 residues long. Germline values: CDR1 WNHNN, CDR2 SYGVQD (reference sequence). This CDR3 reads CASGTSGSTGELFF. The DNA read from the CDR3 is TGCGCCAGTGGGACTAGCGGGAGCACCGGGGAG.

This clone was seen ten or more times. The read finishes 3 residues shy of the CDR3 end, and the germline J gene is used to complete it. The chain combines TRBV20-1 with TRBJ2-1; TRBD1 matches 8 bases. Per germline, CDR1 DFQATT and CDR2 SNEGSKA (reference sequence). The CDR3 length is 15 residues. V dropped 5 bases and J dropped 3; count of bases not matched to a gene: 9. CDR3 amino acids: CSARPTGGFYNEQFF. The CDR3 DNA, read in part, is TGCAGTGCTCGCCCCACAGGGGGATTCTACAATGAG.